This passage covers 13 T cell receptor beta chains from one sample sequenced in a study of blood T cell repertoires in COVID-19. Clones were read by immunoSEQ multiplex PCR, and TCRdb kept only the in-frame ones, dropping some. The sample has 150,000 to 200,000 clones, 85% to 90% seen once. What was sequenced was peripheral blood. These TCRs come from a man in his forties with active or convalescent COVID-19.

This clone showed up just once. The chain has TRBV7-9 and TRBJ2-7, with 8 bases that match TRBD2. CDR1 is SEHNR and CDR2 is FQNEAQ in the germline V gene (reference sequence). This CDR3 has 16 residues. Trimming took 0 bases from V and 0 from J; bases not matched to a gene: 4. In DNA form, the CDR3 reads TGTGCCAGCAGCTTAGCGTCGGGAGGGAGCTCCTACGAGCAGTACTTC. It encodes CASSLASGGSSYEQYF.

This chain links TRBV19 with TRBJ1-2, with 7 bases aligning to TRBD1. Per the germline V gene, CDR1 is LNHDA and CDR2 is SQIVND (reference sequence). The CDR3 has 14 amino acids. Trimming at V came to 8 bases and at J to 3 bases, leaving 9 bases not matched to a gene. The CDR3 spells CASRRGGVDYGYTF. CDR3 nucleotides: TGTGCCAGTCGCCGAGGGGGCGTGGACTATGGCTACACCTTC.

V usage is TRBV5-1 and J usage is TRBJ1-1; 7 bases match TRBD1. CDR3 length: 14 residues. Germline values: CDR1 SGHRS, CDR2 YFSETQ. The ends lost 4 bases at V and 4 bases at J; junction bases unmatched: 7. CDR3 in DNA: TGCGCCAGCAGCCCAAATCAGGGGGGCACTGAAGCTTTCTTT. Encoded protein: CASSPNQGGTEAFF.

The gene calls are TRBV3-1 (or the pseudogene TRBV3-2) and TRBJ2-2; tentative D call: TRBD1 (8 bases). Germline V gene lookup returns CDR1 LGHDT and CDR2 YNNKEL (reference sequence). The CDR3 is 16 amino acids. V was trimmed by 4 bases and J by 1 base, leaving 13 bases between them. The CDR3 is CASSRTGGENTGELFF. CDR3 bases: TGTGCCAGCAGCCGAACAGGGGGGGAGAACACCGGGGAGCTGTTTTTT.

J is TRBJ2-3 and V is TRBV3-1 (or the pseudogene TRBV3-2), with 7 bases fitting TRBD1. Trimming cost V 3 bases and J 3 bases; bases outside gene matches: 6. The CDR3 totals 15 residues. Germline-derived CDR1 and CDR2 are LGHDT and YNNKEL (reference sequence). CDR3 protein: CASSQKQGLTDTQYF. The CDR3, as DNA: TGTGCCAGCAGCCAGAAACAGGGGCTAACAGATACGCAGTATTTT.

The chain is built from TRBV6-5 and TRBJ2-1; 7 nucleotides match TRBD1. The CDR3 is 11 amino acids. Germline trimming cut 6 bases from V and 8 bases from J; bases unmatched to any gene: 1. Germline-derived CDR1 and CDR2 are MNHEY and SVGAGI. The CDR3 loop is CASRTGYEQFF. The CDR3 nucleotides read TGTGCCAGCAGGACAGGGTATGAGCAGTTCTTC.

J is TRBJ1-1 and V is TRBV20-1; D unclear. The ends were cut back, 2 bases at V and 7 bases at J, with 8 bases in the middle. This CDR3 region has 11 residues. Per the germline V gene, CDR1 is DFQATT and CDR2 is SNEGSKA (reference sequence). The CDR3 DNA follows: TGCAGTGCTAGACTAGGCCTTGAAGCTTTCTTT. Translated, it gives CSARLGLEAFF.

This clone was observed a handful of times. The chain couples TRBV7-2 to TRBJ1-2; TRBD1 aligns across 7 bases. The trim removed 4 bases at V and 2 bases at J, leaving 4 bases unmatched. This CDR3 comprises 14 residues. Looked up from germline, CDR1 is SGHTA and CDR2 is FQGNSA. Here the CDR3 DNA reads TGTGCCAGCAGCTATTCACAGGGGAACTATGGCTACACCTTC. Its translation is CASSYSQGNYGYTF.

The J gene is TRBJ2-7, the V gene TRBV7-2; tentative D call: TRBD2 (6 bases). Germline V gene lookup returns CDR1 SGHTA and CDR2 FQGNSA. The CDR3 is 14 residues long. V lost 4 bases and J lost 3, with 13 bases in between. The CDR3 nucleotides read TGTGCCAGCAGCTACCGGGACTCTCTCTACGAGCAGTACTTC. This gives the protein CASSYRDSLYEQYF. Using reference TRBV7-2 and TRBJ2-7 for the parts outside the CDR3, the full variable domain is GAGVSQSPSNKVTEKGKDVELRCDPISGHTALYWYRQSLGQGLEFLIYFQGNSAPDKSGLPSDRFSAERTGGSVSTLTIQRTQQEDSAVYLCASSYRDSLYEQYFGPGTRLTVT.

The chain has TRBV19 and TRBJ2-2; TRBD1 agrees at 7 bases. With V trimmed by 4 bases and J by 6 bases, 11 bases remained unmatched. Germline V gene lookup returns CDR1 LNHDA and CDR2 SQIVND (reference sequence). CDR3 length: 16 amino acids. This CDR3 is CASSTEGARKAGELFF. DNA for the CDR3: TGTGCCAGTAGTACTGAGGGGGCGAGGAAGGCCGGGGAGCTGTTTTTT.

The V and J genes are TRBV7-9 and TRBJ2-7; the D gene is possibly TRBD2 (6 bases). CDR3 length: 15 residues. V was clipped by 0 bases and J by 5 bases, with 14 bases between them. Germline CDR1 reads SEHNR; CDR2 reads FQNEAQ (reference sequence). The CDR3 protein is CASSLAGDLVHEQYF. In DNA form, the CDR3 reads TGTGCCAGCAGCTTAGCGGGGGACTTGGTCCACGAGCAGTACTTC. The full variable domain, with the rest looked up from reference TRBV7-9 and TRBJ2-7, is DTGVSQNPRHKITKRGQNVTFRCDPISEHNRLYWYRQTLGQGPEFLTYFQNEAQLEKSRLLSDRFSAERPKGSFSTLEIQRTEQGDSAMYLCASSLAGDLVHEQYFGPGTRLTVT.

The V gene is TRBV6-5, the J gene TRBJ1-2; possibly TRBD1 for D (5 bases). This CDR3 contains 16 residues. V was trimmed by 4 bases and J by 3 bases, leaving 18 bases between them. Germline assignment: CDR1 MNHEY and CDR2 SVGAGI. The CDR3 loop reads CASSSLYDRTHYGYTF. The DNA of the CDR3 is TGTGCCAGCAGTTCCCTTTATGATCGGACACACTATGGCTACACCTTC.

The gene calls are TRBV12-5 and TRBJ2-7; TRBD2 agrees at 10 bases. Unmatched junction bases numbered 8, after V lost 5 bases and J lost 1 base. CDR1 is LGHNT and CDR2 is FRNRAP in the germline V gene. The CDR3 loop spans 16 amino acids. The DNA of the CDR3 is TGTGCTAGTGGTGAGAGTCCTAGCGGGAGTTCCTACGAGCAGTACTTC. It yields the protein CASGESPSGSSYEQYF.